Listed here are 4 T cell receptor beta chains from one sample, sequenced in a study of cytomegalovirus exposure and HLA in healthy donors. The PCR was carried out with 60 Vbeta primers and 13 Jbeta primers. Measured with immunoSEQ multiplex PCR; TCRdb has only the in-frame clones, and not every one. The profile shows approximately 200,000 clones, around 83% of them singletons. The sequencing sample was made of PBMCs. The source of these receptors is a girl between 5 and 17 years old in good health and CMV-seronegative.

This clone occurred once. The chain has TRBV7-2 and TRBJ2-5; TRBD1 aligns across 7 bases. The J call is doubtful: the DNA matches TRBJ2-7 better. In germline, CDR1 is SGHTA, CDR2 FQGNSA. The CDR3 consists of 15 residues. CDR3: CASSLGQGVLSEQYF. DNA of the CDR3: TGTGCCAGCAGCTTAGGTCAGGGGGTGTTAAGCGAGCAGTACTTC.

The gene calls are TRBV6-1 and TRBJ1-2, with D unresolved. CDR1 is MNHNS and CDR2 is SASEGT in the germline V gene. CDR3 length equals 17 residues. V was clipped by 4 bases and J by 7 bases, with 25 bases between them. The CDR3 region has the DNA TGTGCCAGCAGTGCCAAGCTCTTCACGCCCCCTTATATTGGCTACACCTTC. Its protein is CASSAKLFTPPYIGYTF.

The gene calls are TRBV2 and TRBJ2-3, with D possibly being TRBD2 (7 bases). The V end was cut by 7 bases, the J end by 2 bases, with 16 bases between. CDR3 length equals 15 residues. Germline CDR1 is SNHLY and CDR2 is FYNNEI. CDR3 sequence (DNA): TGTGCCAGCACCGGGGGAGGGGGGAACACAGATACGCAGTATTTT. Encoded protein: CASTGGGGNTDTQYF.

This clone was recorded a few times. In DNA form, the CDR3 reads TGTGCCAGCAGACCCAGGGACAGTCACACTGAAGCTTTCTTT. Its translation is CASRPRDSHTEAFF. J is TRBJ1-1 and V is TRBV4-2; 7 bases map to TRBD1. After removal of 6 bases from V and 3 bases from J, the junction contained 7 bases not matched to a gene. The CDR3 has 14 residues. Germline CDR1 and CDR2: LGHNA and YNFKEQ.